What follows describes a single T cell receptor (beta chain). Its target antigen remains unknown. Base quality data are lacking; no much larger clone is found one base away. To separate naive from memory CD4+ T cells, cryopreserved PBMCs first underwent CD4 enrichment and then EasySep naive CD4+ T cell enrichment. For over nine days, sorted naive or memory CD4+ T cells (over 95,000) were cultured at a 1:1 ratio with T cell-depleted PBMCs and CEF peptides. In general, triplicate replicate wells were used for every peptide culture condition. Ficoll-Paque PLUS gradient centrifugation was used to isolate PBMCs from either whole blood or leukapheresis product. PBMCs were either cryopreserved at -140°C or used fresh in the expansion assay. The QIAamp Micro DNA Kit was used to extract genomic DNA from the CD4+ T cells. The record originates from a study of CD4 T cells in relation to SARS-CoV-2 and coronaviruses (dated by TCRdb to 2020 to 2023). Notes on the research overall: The ViraFEST assay cultured PBMCs with antigen for nine to eleven days, then sequenced TCR beta CDR3s to find antigen-specific clonal expansions. A median age of around 38 years, with a range of about 21 to 80 years, was recorded for the full convalescent cohort of around 12 patients. Of the roughly twelve convalescent patients, 8 were male and 4 were female, and two of the subjects were Hispanic. Patient-derived lymphoblastoid cell lines were used to map the HLA restriction of shared crossreactive spike epitopes. Memory CD4+ T cell crossreactivity between SARS-CoV-2 and common cold coronavirus spike proteins was assessed at the TCR clonotype level in the study. The Adaptive Biotechnologies TCR-sequencing kit was used for samples from three pre-COVID donors and for the naive versus memory experiments, whereas the other data were Illumina-based. A different TCR-beta assay, based on Illumina, was used to sequence expansion assays from other donors in the study.

DNA from CEF-cultured naive and memory CD4+ T cells underwent immunoSEQ TCR-beta sequencing at survey level. Per the authors' processing: During preprocessing, nonproductive sequences were discarded, as were any CDR3s that did not begin with C, did not end with F or W, or were shorter than 7 amino acids. The MANAFEST web app identified antigen-specific clonotypes based on expansion compared with the reference and other culture wells. To be counted as positive, a clone had to show significant expansion compared with the reference culture, at an FDR below 0.05, in 2 of 3 replicate wells. Positive clones also required significant expansion versus all other tandem wells and an odds ratio above 5. Cultured and uncultured naive and memory CD4+ repertoires were searched for CDR3s previously identified as spike- and CEF-reactive. CDR3 homology was measured as pairwise Levenshtein distance, computed with the stringdist R package after trimming three terminal residues from each end. TCRdb carries this immuneACCESS record with in-frame sequences only. Its versions omit some clonotypes, under half of them owing to an unresolved V gene in the studies checked, with the rest unexplained. That table furnishes V, J and clone size, whereas the DNA furnished D and trimming. The sample data list about 36,000 clones, and about 86% of these were observed just once. The ten most abundant clones make up around 6.6% of the sample.

Study-wide findings and limitations: Sequencing naive versus memory cells indicated that the assay picks up memory recall responses, not primary responses primed during culture. No donor contributed both pre-pandemic and post-infection samples, which limited tracing the source of pre-existing responses. The study was limited by small numbers of patients and tested TCRs. Roughly 64% of donors had memory CD4+ clonotypes that crossrecognized SARS-CoV-2 and at least one common cold coronavirus spike. Crossreactivity analysis was centred on spike protein, so crossreactivity against other viral proteins was not assessed. Crossreactive clones showed significantly weaker SARS-CoV-2-driven expansion than monoreactive clones, consistent with antigenic imprinting.

This clonotype originated in an adult with COVID-19. Material: naive CD4+ T cells from PBMCs, cultured in vitro. The cell subset or site label of this sample denotes: naive CD4+ T cells isolated by negative enrichment.

CDR3 loop: CASRRDYGKNYEQYF. Read as DNA, the sequence is TGTGCCAGCAGACGAGACTATGGGAAAAACTACGAGCAGTACTTC. Recombination joined TRBV6-5 with TRBJ2-7, and TRBD2 may be the D gene, going by 5 matching bases. CDR1 and CDR2 were assigned from the germline V gene as MNHEY and SVGAGI. From its cysteine to its phenylalanine, the CDR3 spans 15 amino acids. Solely the CDR3 DNA is kept, with 45 bases framed from the first base. The junction shows trimming of 6 bases on V and 3 bases on J, plus 18 bases between the germline ends.